This entry is about one TCR beta chain. What it binds is unknown. The data were taken from a study of T cell repertoires in cytomegalovirus infection. As for the study in general: Recently identified HLA-C-restricted CMV epitopes were used, and well-studied HLA-B-restricted CMV epitopes were used as well. In public TCR beta signatures, there were indications of both CMV infection and matching HLA type.

TCRdb called the reads again in MiXCR, with one record for every CDR3 protein. The table shows about 770,000 distinct CDR3 sequences, with 25% to 35% occurring only once. The CDR3 spans 14 residues. CDR1 is SGHTA, CDR2 FQGNSA, per germline. V lost 7 bases to trimming and J lost 6 bases, with 16 bases between them. Sequenced material: cultured CD8+ T cells from PBMCs, taken from culture after CMV antigen stimulation. The TCR originated in a human donor in good health (CMV status not recorded). Some clones in this sample may be carry-over from other donors' samples. J is TRBJ1-5 and V is TRBV7-2, with D tentatively TRBD1 (5 bases). The DNA of the CDR3 is TGTGCCAGCACCTTTGCCCCAGGGATTCAGCCCCAGCATTTT. Its protein product is CASTFAPGIQPQHF.